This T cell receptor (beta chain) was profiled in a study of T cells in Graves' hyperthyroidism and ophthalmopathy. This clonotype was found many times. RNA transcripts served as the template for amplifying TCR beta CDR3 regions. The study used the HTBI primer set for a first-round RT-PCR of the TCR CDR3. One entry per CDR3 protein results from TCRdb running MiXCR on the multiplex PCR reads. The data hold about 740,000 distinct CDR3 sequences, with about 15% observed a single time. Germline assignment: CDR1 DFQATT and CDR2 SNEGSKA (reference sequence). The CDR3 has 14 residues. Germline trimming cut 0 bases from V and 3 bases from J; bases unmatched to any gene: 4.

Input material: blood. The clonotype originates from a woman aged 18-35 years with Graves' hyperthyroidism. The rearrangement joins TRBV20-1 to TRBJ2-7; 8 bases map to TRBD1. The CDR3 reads CSARDWTGNYEQYF. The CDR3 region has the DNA TGCAGTGCTAGAGATTGGACAGGGAACTACGAGCAGTACTTC.